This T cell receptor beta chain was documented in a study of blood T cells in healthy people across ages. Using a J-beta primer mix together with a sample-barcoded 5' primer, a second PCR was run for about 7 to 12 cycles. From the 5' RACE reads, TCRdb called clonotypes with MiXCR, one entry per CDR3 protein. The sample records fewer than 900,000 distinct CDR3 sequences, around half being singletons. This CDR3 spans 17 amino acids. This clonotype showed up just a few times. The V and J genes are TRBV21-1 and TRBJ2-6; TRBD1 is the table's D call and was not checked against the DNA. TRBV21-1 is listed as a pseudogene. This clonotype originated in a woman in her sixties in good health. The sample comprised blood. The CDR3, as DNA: TGTGCCAGCAGCAAAGTGAGGAGACAGGTTGGGGCCAACGTCCTGACTTTC. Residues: CASSKVRRQVGANVLTF.